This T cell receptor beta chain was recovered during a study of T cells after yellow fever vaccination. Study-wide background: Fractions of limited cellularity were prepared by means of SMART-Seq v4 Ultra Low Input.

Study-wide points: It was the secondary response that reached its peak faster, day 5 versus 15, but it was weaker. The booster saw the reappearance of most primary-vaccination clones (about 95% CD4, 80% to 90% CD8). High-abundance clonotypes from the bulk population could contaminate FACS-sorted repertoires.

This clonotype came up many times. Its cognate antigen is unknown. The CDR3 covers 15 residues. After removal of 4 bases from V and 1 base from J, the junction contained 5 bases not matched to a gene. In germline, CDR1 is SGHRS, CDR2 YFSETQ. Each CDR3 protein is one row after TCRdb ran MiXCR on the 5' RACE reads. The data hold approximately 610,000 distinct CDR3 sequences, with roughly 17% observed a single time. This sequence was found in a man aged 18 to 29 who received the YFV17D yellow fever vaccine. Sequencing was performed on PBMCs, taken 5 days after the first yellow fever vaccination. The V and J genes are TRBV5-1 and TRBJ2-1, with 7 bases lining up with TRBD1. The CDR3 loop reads CASSPGQASYNEQFF. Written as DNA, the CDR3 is TGCGCCAGCAGCCCAGGACAGGCGTCCTACAATGAGCAGTTCTTC.